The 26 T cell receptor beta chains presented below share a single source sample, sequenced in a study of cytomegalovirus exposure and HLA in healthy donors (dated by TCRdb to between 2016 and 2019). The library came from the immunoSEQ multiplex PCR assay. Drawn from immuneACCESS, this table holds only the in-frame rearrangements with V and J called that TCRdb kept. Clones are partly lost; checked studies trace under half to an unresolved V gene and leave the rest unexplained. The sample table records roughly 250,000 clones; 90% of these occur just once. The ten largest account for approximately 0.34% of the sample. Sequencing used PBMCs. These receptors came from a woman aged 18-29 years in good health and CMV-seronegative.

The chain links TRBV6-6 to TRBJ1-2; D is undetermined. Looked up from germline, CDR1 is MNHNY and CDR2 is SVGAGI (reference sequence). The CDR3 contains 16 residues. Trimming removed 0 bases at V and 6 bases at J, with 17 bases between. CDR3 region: CASSYSPGLGGDGYTF. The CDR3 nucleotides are TGTGCCAGCAGTTACTCCCCTGGACTAGGAGGAGATGGCTACACCTTC.

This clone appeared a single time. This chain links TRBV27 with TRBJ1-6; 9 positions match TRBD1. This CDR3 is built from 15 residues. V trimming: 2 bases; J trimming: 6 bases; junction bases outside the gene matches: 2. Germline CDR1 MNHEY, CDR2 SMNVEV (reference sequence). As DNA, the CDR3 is TGTGCCAGCAGTTTACGGACAGGGGCTAATTCACCCCTCCACTTT. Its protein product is CASSLRTGANSPLHF.

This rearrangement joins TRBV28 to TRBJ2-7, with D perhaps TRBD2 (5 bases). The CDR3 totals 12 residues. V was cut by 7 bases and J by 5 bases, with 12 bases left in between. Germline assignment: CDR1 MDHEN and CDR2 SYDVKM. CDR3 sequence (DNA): TGTGCCAGCAAGGCGGGCCCCCACGAGCAGTACTTC. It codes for CASKAGPHEQYF.

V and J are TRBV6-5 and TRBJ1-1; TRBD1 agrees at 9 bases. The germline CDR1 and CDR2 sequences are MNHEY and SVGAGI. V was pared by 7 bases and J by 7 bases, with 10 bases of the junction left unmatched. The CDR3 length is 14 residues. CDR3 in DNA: TGTGCCAGCACTAGGACAGGGGTGAGGGGTGAAGCTTTCTTT. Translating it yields CASTRTGVRGEAFF.

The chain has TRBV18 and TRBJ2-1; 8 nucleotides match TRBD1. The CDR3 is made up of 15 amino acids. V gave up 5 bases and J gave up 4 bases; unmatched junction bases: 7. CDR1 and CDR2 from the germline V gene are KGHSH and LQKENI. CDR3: CASSGTGGMYNEQFF. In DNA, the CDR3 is TGTGCCAGCTCAGGTACAGGGGGAATGTACAATGAGCAGTTCTTC.

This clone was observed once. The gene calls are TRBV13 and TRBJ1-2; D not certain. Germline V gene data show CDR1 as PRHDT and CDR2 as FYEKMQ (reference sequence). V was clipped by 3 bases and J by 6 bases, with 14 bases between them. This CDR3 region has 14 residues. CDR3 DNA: TGTGCCAGCAGCTTTAGTCCGGGGATGGATGGCTACACCTTC. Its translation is CASSFSPGMDGYTF.

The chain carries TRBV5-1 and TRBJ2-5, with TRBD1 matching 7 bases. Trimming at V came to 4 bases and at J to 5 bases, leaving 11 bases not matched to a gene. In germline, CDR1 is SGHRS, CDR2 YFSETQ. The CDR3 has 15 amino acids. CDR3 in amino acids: CASSRGDSLGETQYF. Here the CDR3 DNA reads TGCGCCAGCAGCCGTGGGGACAGTCTAGGGGAGACCCAGTACTTC.

The CDR3 here is CASRTGTDTQYF. The DNA for the CDR3 is TGTGCCAGCAGGACAGGCACAGATACGCAGTATTTT. V usage is TRBV6-5 and J usage is TRBJ2-3; maybe TRBD1 (5 bases). The CDR3 contains 12 residues. Germline V gene sequence: CDR1 MNHEY, CDR2 SVGAGI. Deletions cut 6 bases from V and 1 base from J, with 5 bases between.

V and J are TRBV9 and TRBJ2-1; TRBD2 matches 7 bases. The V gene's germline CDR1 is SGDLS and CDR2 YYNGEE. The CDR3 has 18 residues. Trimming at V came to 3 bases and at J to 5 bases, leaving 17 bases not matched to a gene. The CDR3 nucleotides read TGTGCCAGCAGCGCCCCGTCCAGGGAGGCGGGAGACGACAATGAGCAGTTCTTC. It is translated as CASSAPSREAGDDNEQFF.

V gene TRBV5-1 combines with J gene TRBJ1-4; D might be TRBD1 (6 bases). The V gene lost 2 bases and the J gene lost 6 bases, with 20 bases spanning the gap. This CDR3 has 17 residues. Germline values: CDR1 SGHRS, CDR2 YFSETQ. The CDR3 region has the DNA TGCGCCAGCAGCTTACCACAGGGAGCAGGCCCTTATGAAAAACTGTTTTTT. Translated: CASSLPQGAGPYEKLFF.

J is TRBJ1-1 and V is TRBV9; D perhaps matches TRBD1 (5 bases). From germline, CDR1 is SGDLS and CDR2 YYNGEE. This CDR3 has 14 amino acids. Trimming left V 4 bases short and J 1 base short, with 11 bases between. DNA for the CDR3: TGTGCCAGCAGCTCACTCACAGGGAACACTGAAGCTTTCTTT. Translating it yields CASSSLTGNTEAFF.

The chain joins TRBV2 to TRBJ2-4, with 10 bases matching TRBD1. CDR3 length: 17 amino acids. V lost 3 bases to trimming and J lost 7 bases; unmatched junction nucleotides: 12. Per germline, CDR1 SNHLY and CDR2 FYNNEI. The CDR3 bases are TGTGCCAGCAGTGAGGGACAGGGGCCGTATTTATGGAACATTCAGTACTTC. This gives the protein CASSEGQGPYLWNIQYF.

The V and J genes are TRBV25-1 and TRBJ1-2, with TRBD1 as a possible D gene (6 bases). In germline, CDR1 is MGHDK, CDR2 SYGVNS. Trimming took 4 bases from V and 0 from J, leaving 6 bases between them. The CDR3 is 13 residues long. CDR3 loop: CASSGTANYGYTF. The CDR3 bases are TGTGCCAGCAGTGGGACAGCTAACTATGGCTACACCTTC.

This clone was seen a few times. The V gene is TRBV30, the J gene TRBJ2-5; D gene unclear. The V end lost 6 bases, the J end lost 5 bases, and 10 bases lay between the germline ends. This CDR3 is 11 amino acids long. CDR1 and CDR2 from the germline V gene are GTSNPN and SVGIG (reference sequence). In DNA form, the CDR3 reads TGTGCCTGCCAACCTGCGGAGACCCAGTACTTC. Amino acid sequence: CACQPAETQYF.

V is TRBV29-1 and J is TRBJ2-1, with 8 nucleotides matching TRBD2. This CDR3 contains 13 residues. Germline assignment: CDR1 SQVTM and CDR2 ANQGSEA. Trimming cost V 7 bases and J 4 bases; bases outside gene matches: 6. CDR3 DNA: TGCAGCGCCCGGGGGGGACATTACAATGAGCAGTTCTTC. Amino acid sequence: CSARGGHYNEQFF.

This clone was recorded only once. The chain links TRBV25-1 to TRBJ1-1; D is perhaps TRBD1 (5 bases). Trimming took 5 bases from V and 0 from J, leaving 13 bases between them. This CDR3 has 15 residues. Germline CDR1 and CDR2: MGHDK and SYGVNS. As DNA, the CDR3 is TGTGCCAGCAGTCTGCCGGGACTCATGAACACTGAAGCTTTCTTT. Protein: CASSLPGLMNTEAFF.

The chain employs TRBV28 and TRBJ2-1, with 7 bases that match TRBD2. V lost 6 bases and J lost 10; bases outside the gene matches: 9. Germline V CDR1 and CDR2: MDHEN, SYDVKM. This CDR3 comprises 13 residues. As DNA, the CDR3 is TGTGCCAGCAGCCTTGCGGGGGTTGGCGAGCAGTTCTTC. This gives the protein CASSLAGVGEQFF.

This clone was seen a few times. DNA for the CDR3: TGTGCCAGCAGCGAGTCCGGGGGGTATGGCTACACCTTC. Translating gives CASSESGGYGYTF. The chain uses TRBV5-5 and TRBJ1-2, with TRBD1 as a possible D gene (5 bases). The germline V and J ends were trimmed by 4 bases and 5 bases, with 12 bases remaining between them. The CDR3 sequence is 13 residues long. Germline values: CDR1 SGHKS, CDR2 YYEKEE (reference sequence).

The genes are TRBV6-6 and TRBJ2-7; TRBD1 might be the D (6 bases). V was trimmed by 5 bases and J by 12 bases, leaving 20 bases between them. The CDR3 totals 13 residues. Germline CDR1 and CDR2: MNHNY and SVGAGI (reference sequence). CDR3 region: CASSPSGTLSRYV. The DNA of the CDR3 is TGTGCCAGCAGTCCCTCCGGGACACTTAGCCGGTACGTC.

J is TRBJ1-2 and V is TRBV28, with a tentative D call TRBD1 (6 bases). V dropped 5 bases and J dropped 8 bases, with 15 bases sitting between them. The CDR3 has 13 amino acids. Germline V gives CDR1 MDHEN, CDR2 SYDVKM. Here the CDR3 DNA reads TGTGCCAGCAGTGTACCCACAGGGTACGGCTACACCTTC. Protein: CASSVPTGYGYTF.

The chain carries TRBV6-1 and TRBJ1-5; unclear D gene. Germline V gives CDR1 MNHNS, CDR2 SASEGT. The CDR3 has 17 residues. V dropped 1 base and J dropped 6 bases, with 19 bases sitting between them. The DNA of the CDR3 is TGTGCCAGCAGTGAAGGACTCCGCGGGAGGGAGGCTCAGCCCCAGCATTTT. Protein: CASSEGLRGREAQPQHF.

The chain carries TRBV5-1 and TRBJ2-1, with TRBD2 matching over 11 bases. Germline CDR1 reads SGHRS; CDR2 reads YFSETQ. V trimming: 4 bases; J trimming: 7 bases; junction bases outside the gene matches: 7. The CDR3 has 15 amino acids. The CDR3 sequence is CASSRFSGGVNEQFF. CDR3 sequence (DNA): TGCGCCAGCAGCCGCTTTAGCGGGGGGGTTAATGAGCAGTTCTTC. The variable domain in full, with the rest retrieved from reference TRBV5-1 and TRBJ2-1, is KAGVTQTPRYLIKTRGQQVTLSCSPISGHRSVSWYQQTPGQGLQFLFEYFSETQRNKGNFPGRFSGRQFSNSRSEMNVSTLELGDSALYLCASSRFSGGVNEQFFGPGTRLTVL.

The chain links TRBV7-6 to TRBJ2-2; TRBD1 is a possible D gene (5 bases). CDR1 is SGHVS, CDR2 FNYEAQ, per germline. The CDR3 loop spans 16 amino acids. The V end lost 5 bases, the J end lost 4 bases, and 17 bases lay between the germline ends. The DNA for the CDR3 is TGTGCCAGCAGCGACCCGACAGCCGCCGGCACCGGGGAGCTGTTTTTT. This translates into CASSDPTAAGTGELFF.

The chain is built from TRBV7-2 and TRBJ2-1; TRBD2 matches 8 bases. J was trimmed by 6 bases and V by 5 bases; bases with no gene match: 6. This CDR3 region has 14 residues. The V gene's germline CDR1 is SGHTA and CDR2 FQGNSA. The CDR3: CASSVSGAVNEQFF. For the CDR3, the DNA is TGTGCCAGCAGCGTTAGCGGGGCAGTCAATGAGCAGTTCTTC.

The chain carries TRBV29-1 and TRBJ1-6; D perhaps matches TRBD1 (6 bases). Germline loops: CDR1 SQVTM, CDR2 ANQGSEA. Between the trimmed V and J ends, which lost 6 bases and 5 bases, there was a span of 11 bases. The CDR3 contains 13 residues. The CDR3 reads CSVSQGDNSPLHF. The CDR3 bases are TGCAGCGTATCACAGGGAGATAATTCACCCCTCCACTTT.

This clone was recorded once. Here the CDR3 DNA reads TGTGCCATCAGTGTAGAACAGGGGGCATATGGCTACACCTTC. Its translation is CAISVEQGAYGYTF. This chain joins TRBV10-3 and TRBJ1-2; 9 bases line up with TRBD1. V dropped 4 bases and J dropped 5; count of bases not matched to a gene: 5. Germline V gene lookup returns CDR1 ENHRY and CDR2 SYGVKD. The CDR3 has 14 residues.